Detailed here is one T cell receptor beta chain. The CDR3 sequence is 11 residues long. CDR1 and CDR2 (germline): SNHLY, FYNNEI. This sample is part of a study of T-cell memory formation after mild COVID-19. MiXCR, run by TCRdb on the 5' RACE reads, gives a single entry per CDR3 protein. The data hold around 430,000 distinct CDR3 sequences, with 15% to 20% observed a single time. The sample taken for sequencing was PBMCs or a T cell subset sorted from them (not recorded which). The TCR comes from a man aged 18 to 30 who had mild COVID-19 (a few samples of this study predate the infection). Cell type and time point are not known. The chain carries TRBV2 and TRBJ2-2; 7 bases fit TRBD2. CDR3 coding DNA: TGTGCGGGGGGGATCACCGGGGAGCTGTTTTTT. Its protein product is CAGGITGELFF.